A single TCR beta chain is shown here with its context. This entry comes from a study of blood T cell repertoires in COVID-19. From germline, CDR1 is MNHEY and CDR2 SVGAGI. The CDR3 length is 11 residues. Trimming took off 6 bases at V and 7 bases at J, with 7 bases between the two ends. TCRdb's copy holds only in-frame clones and misses some; the assay was immunoSEQ multiplex PCR. Of over 250,000 clones listed, 88% were seen once; the top ten hold roughly 4%. The chain carries TRBV6-5 and TRBJ2-1; D unclear. The specimen sequenced was peripheral blood. This sequence originates from a man aged 55-75 years who had recovered from COVID-19. The CDR3 coding sequence is TGTGCCAGCAGCCCATTGAATGAGCAGTTCTTC. It encodes CASSPLNEQFF.